Below, 23 T cell receptor beta chains from the same sample are listed, as sequenced in a study of OX40 agonist ivuxolimab in advanced cancers. The protocol was immunoSEQ multiplex PCR, while the TCRdb copy is restricted to in-frame clones and leaves out a portion. The sample has roughly 70,000 clones, around 85% seen once. The material was CD4+ or CD8+ T cells sorted from blood, obtained in a trial of the OX40 agonist ivuxolimab. The receptor source for this set is an adult with an advanced solid tumor such as melanoma, head and neck, liver or kidney cancer.

This clone was counted between two and nine times. V is TRBV5-6 and J is TRBJ1-3, with 7 bases aligning to TRBD1. V was clipped by 4 bases and J by 5 bases; unmatched bases: 9. The CDR3 has 15 amino acids. The germline V gene encodes CDR1 SGHDT and CDR2 YYEEEE. CDR3 DNA: TGTGCCAGCAGCCCTCGACAGGGAGGCAGAAACACCATATATTTT. This codes for CASSPRQGGRNTIYF. Variable domain in full (rest from reference TRBV5-6 and TRBJ1-3): DAGVTQSPTHLIKTRGQQVTLRCSPKSGHDTVSWYQQALGQGPQFIFQYYEEEERQRGNFPDRFSGHQFPNYSSELNVNALLLGDSALYLCASSPRQGGRNTIYFGEGSWLTVV.

The chain couples TRBV7-2 to TRBJ1-3; no firm D call. The V and J ends lost 3 bases and 4 bases respectively, with 13 bases between them. CDR1 SGHTA and CDR2 FQGNSA come from the germline V gene. The CDR3 contains 15 residues. In nucleotides, the CDR3 is TGTGCCAGCAGCTTCGGGATCTCTTCAGGAAACACCATATATTTT. It specifies CASSFGISSGNTIYF.

The V call is TRBV7-2, the J call TRBJ1-6; 9 bases are shared with TRBD1. Germline V lookup: CDR1 SGHTA, CDR2 FQGNSA. CDR3 length equals 16 residues. V shed 4 bases, J shed 5 bases, and the junction held 6 bases outside the gene matches. The CDR3 loop reads CASSSYRDRDNSPLHF. The CDR3 DNA follows: TGTGCCAGCAGCTCCTACCGGGACAGGGATAATTCACCCCTCCACTTT. Complete variable domain (other parts from reference TRBV7-2 and TRBJ1-6): GAGVSQSPSNKVTEKGKDVELRCDPISGHTALYWYRQSLGQGLEFLIYFQGNSAPDKSGLPSDRFSAERTGGSVSTLTIQRTQQEDSAVYLCASSSYRDRDNSPLHFGNGTRLTVT.

V is TRBV6-6 and J is TRBJ2-5; D may be TRBD2 (5 bases). The CDR3 sequence is 13 residues long. Germline values: CDR1 MNHNY, CDR2 SVGAGI (reference sequence). V lost 5 bases, J lost 2 bases, and 9 bases lay in between. The CDR3 DNA sequence: TGTGCCAGCAGTCGGGGTTTTCAAGAGACCCAGTACTTC. Its protein is CASSRGFQETQYF.

The chain has TRBV4-3 and TRBJ1-2; D gene unclear. Trimming pared 0 bases from V and 0 bases from J, leaving 8 bases between. This CDR3 spans 15 amino acids. The germline CDR1 and CDR2 sequences are LGHNA and YSLEER. DNA of the CDR3: TGCGCCAGCAGCCAAGATCTGGCAGCTAACTATGGCTACACCTTC. Translating it yields CASSQDLAANYGYTF.

The chain uses TRBV7-8 and TRBJ1-1, with D possibly matching TRBD1 (5 bases). The V and J ends lost 5 bases and 1 base respectively, with 8 bases between them. CDR3 length: 13 residues. Germline lookup yields CDR1 SGHVS and CDR2 FQNEAQ. CDR3 nucleotide sequence: TGTGCCAGCAGCCTACAGGAGAACACTGAAGCTTTCTTT. Amino acids: CASSLQENTEAFF. The full variable domain, its missing parts supplied by reference TRBV7-8 and TRBJ1-1, is GAGVSQSPRYKVAKRGQDVALRCDPISGHVSLFWYQQALGQGPEFLTYFQNEAQLDKSGLPSDRFFAERPEGSVSTLKIQRTQQEDSAVYLCASSLQENTEAFFGQGTRLTVV.

The table lists this clone with a count of one. The chain combines TRBV11-3 with TRBJ2-7; D not certain. The ends were cut back, 0 bases at V and 6 bases at J, with 9 bases in the middle. This CDR3 has 13 residues. Germline loops: CDR1 SGHNT, CDR2 YENEEA. CDR3 nucleotide sequence: TGTGCCAGCAGCTTAGATGACCGTCTCGAGCAGTACTTC. Protein product: CASSLDDRLEQYF.

Notes on this clone: A much larger clone lies a single base off, so this may be a read error. The V gene is TRBV7-8, the J gene TRBJ1-1; possibly TRBD1 for D (6 bases). The V and J ends lost 2 bases and 1 base respectively, with 8 bases between them. CDR1 is SGHVS and CDR2 is FQNEAQ in the germline V gene. This CDR3 has 14 residues. The CDR3 loop reads CASSLQGRNTEAFF. In DNA, the CDR3 is TGTGCCAGCAGCTTACAGGGGCGGAACACTGAAGCTTTCTTT. Using reference TRBV7-8 and TRBJ1-1 for the parts outside the CDR3, the full variable domain is GAGVSQSPRYKVAKRGQDVALRCDPISGHVSLFWYQQALGQGPEFLTYFQNEAQLDKSGLPSDRFFAERPEGSVSTLKIQRTQQEDSAVYLCASSLQGRNTEAFFGQGTRLTVV.

The chain carries TRBV30 and TRBJ1-5, with TRBD1 as a possible D gene (6 bases). V gave up 2 bases and J gave up 2 bases, with 7 bases separating them. The CDR3 is 13 residues long. CDR1 GTSNPN and CDR2 SVGIG come from the germline V gene (reference sequence). CDR3 DNA: TGTGCCTGGAGTAACAGGGGCAATCAGCCCCAGCATTTT. Translated: CAWSNRGNQPQHF.

This clone was seen once. This chain links TRBV5-5 with TRBJ1-5; 9 positions match TRBD1. Trimming took 0 bases from V and 6 from J; bases not matched to a gene: 7. The CDR3 is made up of 16 amino acids. CDR1 and CDR2 from the germline V gene are SGHKS and YYEKEE (reference sequence). DNA of the CDR3: TGTGCCAGCAGCTTGGGGGGTGGACAGGGGAGTCAGCCCCAGCATTTT. Residues: CASSLGGGQGSQPQHF.

This chain uses TRBV5-5 with TRBJ1-4; D is uncertain. Trimming took 4 bases from V and 6 from J, leaving 16 bases between them. The germline gives CDR1 SGHKS, CDR2 YYEKEE (reference sequence). The CDR3 has 15 residues. CDR3 sequence: CASSPTPDPYEKLFF. Written as DNA, the CDR3 is TGTGCCAGCAGCCCCACCCCCGACCCCTATGAAAAACTGTTTTTT.

The chain recombines TRBV7-9 with TRBJ2-1; no clear D gene. In germline, CDR1 is SEHNR, CDR2 FQNEAQ (reference sequence). V lost 2 bases, J lost 9 bases, and 11 bases lay in between. The CDR3 is 13 residues long. The CDR3 is CASSLLPSGEQFF. The CDR3 DNA follows: TGTGCCAGCAGCTTATTACCAAGTGGTGAGCAGTTCTTC.

The rearrangement links TRBV5-6 to TRBJ2-5, with D unresolved. Germline V gives CDR1 SGHDT, CDR2 YYEEEE. The CDR3 has 12 amino acids. Trimming left V 2 bases short and J 5 bases short, with 7 bases between. The CDR3 sequence is CASSLMGETQYF. As DNA, the CDR3 is TGTGCCAGCAGCTTAATGGGGGAGACCCAGTACTTC. Supplemented by reference TRBV5-6 and TRBJ2-5, the full variable domain reads DAGVTQSPTHLIKTRGQQVTLRCSPKSGHDTVSWYQQALGQGPQFIFQYYEEEERQRGNFPDRFSGHQFPNYSSELNVNALLLGDSALYLCASSLMGETQYFGPGTRLLVL.

The chain has TRBV5-1 and TRBJ1-5, with 9 bases aligning to TRBD1. The length of the CDR3 is 16 residues. Trimming removed 0 bases from V and 3 bases from J; junction bases left unmatched: 4. Germline V gene sequence: CDR1 SGHRS, CDR2 YFSETQ. The CDR3 sequence: CASSLDGQGNNQPQHF. The DNA for the CDR3 is TGCGCCAGCAGCTTGGATGGACAGGGGAACAATCAGCCCCAGCATTTT.

This chain links TRBV28 with TRBJ2-5; D uncertain. V lost 8 bases, J lost 2 bases, and 9 bases lay in between. Germline assignment: CDR1 MDHEN and CDR2 SYDVKM. The CDR3 is 12 amino acids. The CDR3 nucleotides are TGTGCCAGCGGGTCCTTTCAAGAGACCCAGTACTTC. This codes for CASGSFQETQYF.

The chain links TRBV2 to TRBJ1-4; D is possibly TRBD1 (5 bases). Between the trimmed V and J ends, which lost 8 bases and 4 bases, there was a span of 11 bases. The V gene's germline CDR1 is SNHLY and CDR2 FYNNEI. The CDR3 is 13 residues long. As DNA, the CDR3 is TGTGCCAGCCAGGGAAACCGTAATGAAAAACTGTTTTTT. Translation gives CASQGNRNEKLFF.

The V call is TRBV5-1, the J call TRBJ1-6; D is unclear. V was pared by 0 bases and J by 5 bases, with 24 bases between. The CDR3 is made up of 20 amino acids. Germline loops: CDR1 SGHRS, CDR2 YFSETQ. DNA of the CDR3: TGCGCCAGCAGCTTGGAAGCGGCTGGAGGCCGTAGGTCTAATAATTCACCCCTCCACTTT. Its translation is CASSLEAAGGRRSNNSPLHF.

V gene TRBV7-2 combines with J gene TRBJ2-3; no reliable D call. The V end lost 2 bases, the J end lost 2 bases, and 11 bases lay between the germline ends. The CDR3 is made up of 15 amino acids. The V gene's germline CDR1 is SGHTA and CDR2 FQGNSA. Here the CDR3 DNA reads TGTGCCAGCAGCTTACTGGGCGACTCCACAGATACGCAGTATTTT. This gives the protein CASSLLGDSTDTQYF.

The V gene is TRBV28, the J gene TRBJ2-7, with a weak D call TRBD2 (5 bases). Between the trimmed V and J ends, which lost 3 bases and 7 bases, there was a span of 10 bases. Germline V gene lookup returns CDR1 MDHEN and CDR2 SYDVKM. CDR3 length: 12 amino acids. CDR3 sequence (DNA): TGTGCCAGCAGTTTTGGCGGGCGGGAGCAGTACTTC. It translates to CASSFGGREQYF.

The V gene is TRBV5-8, the J gene TRBJ2-3; 8 positions agree with TRBD1. Germline V CDR1 and CDR2: SGHTS, YDEGEE. V was pared by 7 bases and J by 4 bases, with 11 bases of the junction left unmatched. The CDR3 has 15 residues. CDR3 residues: CASDRQGAWSDTQYF. DNA for the CDR3: TGTGCCAGCGACCGGCAGGGGGCATGGTCAGATACGCAGTATTTT.

This rearrangement joins TRBV21-1 to TRBJ2-2. TRBV21-1 is a known pseudogene. CDR3 size: 14 residues. The CDR3 is CASLKGGYTGELFF. CDR3 sequence (DNA): TGTGCCAGCCTAAAAGGGGGGTACACCGGGGAGCTGTTTTTT.

V and J are TRBV29-1 and TRBJ2-7, with a possible D match to TRBD2 (5 bases). Germline CDR1 is SQVTM and CDR2 is ANQGSEA. Trimming cost V 3 bases and J 3 bases, with 12 bases left between them. The CDR3 length is 13 residues. The CDR3 DNA reads as TGCAGCGTTGAGGAGGCAGCCGGCTACGAGCAGTACTTC. Translation gives CSVEEAAGYEQYF.

The gene calls are TRBV18 and TRBJ1-1; TRBD1 matches at 9 bases. This CDR3 is built from 16 residues. The V gene's germline CDR1 is KGHSH and CDR2 LQKENI. Trimming at V came to 3 bases and at J to 3 bases, leaving 8 bases not matched to a gene. The CDR3 DNA is TGTGCCAGCTCACCCATGGGACAGGGCAAATACACTGAAGCTTTCTTT. Its protein product is CASSPMGQGKYTEAFF.